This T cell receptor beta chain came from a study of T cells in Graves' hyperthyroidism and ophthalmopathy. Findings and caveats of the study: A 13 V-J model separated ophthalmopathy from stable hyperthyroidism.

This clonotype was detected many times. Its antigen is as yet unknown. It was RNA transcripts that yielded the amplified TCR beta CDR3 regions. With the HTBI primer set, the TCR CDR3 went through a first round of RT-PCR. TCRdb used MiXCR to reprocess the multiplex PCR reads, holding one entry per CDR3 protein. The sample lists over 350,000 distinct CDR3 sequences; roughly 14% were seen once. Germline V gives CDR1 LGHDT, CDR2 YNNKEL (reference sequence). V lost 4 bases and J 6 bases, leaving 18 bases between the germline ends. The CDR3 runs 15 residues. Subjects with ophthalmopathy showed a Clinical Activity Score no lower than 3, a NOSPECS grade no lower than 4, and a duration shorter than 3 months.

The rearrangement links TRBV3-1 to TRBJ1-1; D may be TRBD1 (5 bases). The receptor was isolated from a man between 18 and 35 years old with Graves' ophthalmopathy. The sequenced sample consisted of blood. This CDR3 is CASSPSSIGAAEAFF. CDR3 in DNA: TGTGCCAGCAGCCCCTCTAGTATCGGGGCCGCTGAAGCTTTCTTT.